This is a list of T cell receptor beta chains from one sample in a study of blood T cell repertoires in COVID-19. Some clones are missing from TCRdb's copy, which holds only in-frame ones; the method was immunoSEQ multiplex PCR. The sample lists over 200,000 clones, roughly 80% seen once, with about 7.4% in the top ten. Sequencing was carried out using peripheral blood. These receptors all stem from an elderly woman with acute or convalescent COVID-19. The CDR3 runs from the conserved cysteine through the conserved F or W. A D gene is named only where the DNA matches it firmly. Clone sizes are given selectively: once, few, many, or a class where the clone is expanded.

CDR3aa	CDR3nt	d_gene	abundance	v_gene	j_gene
CSASGRGVAAYNEQFF	TGCAGTGCTAGTGGCCGCGGGGTAGCGGCTTACAATGAGCAGTTCTTC	.	.	TRBV20-1	TRBJ2-1
CASSQCGRFETANEKLFF	TGCGCCAGCAGTCAGTGCGGGAGGTTCGAGACCGCGAATGAAAAACTGTTTTTT	.	.	TRBV23-1	TRBJ1-4
CATSRVAGVSYEQYF	TGTGCCACCAGCAGAGTGGCAGGGGTATCCTACGAGCAGTACTTC	.	.	TRBV15	TRBJ2-7
CASSTRQGKTEAFF	TGTGCCAGTAGTACCAGACAGGGAAAGACTGAAGCTTTCTTT	TRBD1	.	TRBV19	TRBJ1-1
CASSLSVAAEHTDTQYF	TGTGCCAGCAGCTTATCGGTGGCGGCAGAGCACACAGATACGCAGTATTTT	.	.	TRBV11-2	TRBJ2-3
CASSLTGLAADTQYF	TGTGCCAGCAGCTTAACGGGACTAGCCGCAGATACGCAGTATTTT	TRBD2	.	TRBV7-3	TRBJ2-3
CASSSRGGPATKQYF	TGTGCCAGCAGCTCCCGAGGAGGTCCGGCGACGAAGCAGTACTTC	.	few	TRBV5-4	TRBJ2-7
CATSRDAGSGANVLTF	TGTGCCACCAGCAGAGATGCGGGGTCTGGGGCCAACGTCCTGACTTTC	.	.	TRBV15	TRBJ2-6
CASSLARGGGNEKLFF	TGTGCCAGCAGCTTAGCGCGGGGGGGAGGGAATGAAAAACTGTTTTTT	.	.	TRBV7-8	TRBJ1-4
CASSQREYPGELFF	TGTGCCAGCAGCCAGCGGGAGTATCCCGGGGAGCTGTTTTTT	TRBD2	.	TRBV2	TRBJ2-2
CASRRLAGETYEQYF	TGTGCCAGCAGACGCCTAGCGGGAGAGACCTACGAGCAGTACTTC	TRBD2	.	TRBV6-5	TRBJ2-7
CASGPTTGSYEQYF	TGCGCCAGCGGACCTACGACAGGGTCCTACGAGCAGTACTTC	TRBD1	.	TRBV5-1	TRBJ2-7
CASSRGQGASLGAFF	TGTGCCAGCAGCCGTGGACAGGGGGCATCGTTGGGGGCTTTCTTT	TRBD1	.	TRBV5-8	TRBJ1-1
CASSLVYGSTDTQYF	TGTGCCAGCAGCTTAGTTTACGGGAGCACAGATACGCAGTATTTT	.	.	TRBV7-2	TRBJ2-3
CASSLGGTNYGYTF	TGTGCCAGTAGTCTCGGAGGGACTAACTATGGCTACACCTTC	.	.	TRBV19	TRBJ1-2
CASSTAGTQYF	TGTGCCAGCAGCACCGCGGGGACCCAGTACTTC	.	.	TRBV7-9	TRBJ2-5
CASSPNRGRTDTQYF	TGTGCCAGCAGTCCGAACAGGGGACGGACAGATACGCAGTATTTT	TRBD1	.	TRBV5-6	TRBJ2-3
CSAKTGPGELFF	TGCAGCGCCAAGACAGGGCCCGGGGAGCTGTTTTTT	TRBD1	few	TRBV29-1	TRBJ2-2
CASTQGQASYNEQFF	TGTGCCAGCACCCAAGGACAGGCCTCCTACAATGAGCAGTTCTTC	TRBD1	.	TRBV6-5	TRBJ2-1
CASSIRGYNEQFF	TGTGCCAGTAGTATACGAGGGTACAATGAGCAGTTCTTC	.	.	TRBV19	TRBJ2-1
CASSRRTGGNQPQHF	TGTGCCAGCAGTAGAAGGACAGGGGGCAATCAGCCCCAGCATTTT	TRBD1	.	TRBV27	TRBJ1-5
CASSLASGRSSETQYF	TGTGCCAGCAGCTTGGCTAGCGGGAGATCTTCAGAGACCCAGTACTTC	TRBD2	.	TRBV7-2	TRBJ2-5
CASSARLAGYNEQFF	TGTGCCAGCAGCGCGAGACTAGCGGGTTACAATGAGCAGTTCTTC	TRBD2	.	TRBV9	TRBJ2-1
CATSRESPRNTGELFF	TGTGCCACCAGCAGAGAGAGCCCGAGGAACACCGGGGAGCTGTTTTTT	.	.	TRBV15	TRBJ2-2
CTSSQECRRGDYNEQFF	TGCACCAGCAGCCAGGAATGCCGGCGGGGAGACTACAATGAGCAGTTCTTC	.	.	TRBV1	TRBJ2-1
CASSLTGGAHGYTF	TGTGCCAGCAGCCTGACAGGGGGCGCCCACGGCTACACCTTC	TRBD1	.	TRBV7-2	TRBJ1-2
CASRTTGLGSYEQYF	TGTGCCAGCAGGACTACAGGGTTGGGGTCCTACGAGCAGTACTTC	.	.	TRBV6-5	TRBJ2-7
CASSRRLAGDEQYF	TGTGCCAGCAGCCGGAGACTAGCGGGGGACGAGCAGTACTTC	TRBD2	.	TRBV13	TRBJ2-7
CASSLDRRNEQFF	TGTGCCAGCAGTTTGGACAGAAGGAATGAGCAGTTCTTC	.	.	TRBV12-3/TRBV12-4	TRBJ2-1
CAISESMSPGGTEAFF	TGTGCCATCAGTGAGTCGATGTCCCCAGGGGGCACTGAAGCTTTCTTT	TRBD1	.	TRBV10-3	TRBJ1-1
CASSQDRANYGYTF	TGTGCCAGCTCCCAGGACAGAGCTAACTATGGCTACACCTTC	.	.	TRBV6-5	TRBJ1-2
CAWGARYTNNEQFF	TGTGCCTGGGGGGCTAGATATACAAACAATGAGCAGTTCTTC	.	.	TRBV30	TRBJ2-1
CASSLEGLSGQYF	TGTGCCAGCAGTTTAGAGGGACTATCCGGGCAGTACTTC	TRBD2	.	TRBV27	TRBJ2-7
CASSPYRFPTDTQYF	TGTGCCAGCAGCCCATACAGGTTCCCCACAGATACGCAGTATTTT	.	.	TRBV7-9	TRBJ2-3
CASSFSGSTDTQYF	TGCGCCAGCAGCTTTAGCGGGAGCACAGATACGCAGTATTTT	TRBD2	once	TRBV5-1	TRBJ2-3
CASNGGRGINEQFF	TGTGCCAGCAACGGCGGGAGGGGGATCAATGAGCAGTTCTTC	TRBD2	.	TRBV28	TRBJ2-1
CASSISLLPVGYTF	TGTGCCAGTAGTATTTCTCTCCTCCCGGTTGGCTACACCTTC	.	.	TRBV19	TRBJ1-2
CASSHGQGRSSGTEAFF	TGTGCCAGCTCACACGGACAGGGTAGGTCTTCGGGCACTGAAGCTTTCTTT	TRBD1	.	TRBV18	TRBJ1-1
CASSTGTGGFGELFF	TGTGCCAGTAGTACCGGGACAGGGGGGTTCGGGGAGCTGTTTTTT	TRBD1	.	TRBV19	TRBJ2-2
CASSEDPRRQANTEAFF	TGTGCCAGCAGTGAAGACCCCCGCCGACAGGCCAACACTGAAGCTTTCTTT	.	.	TRBV6-1	TRBJ1-1
CASRSAGANVLTF	TGTGCCAGCAGGAGTGCTGGGGCCAACGTCCTGACTTTC	.	.	TRBV3-1/TRBV3-2	TRBJ2-6
CAGRGQGGTGELFF	TGTGCCGGAAGGGGGCAGGGAGGTACCGGGGAGCTGTTTTTT	.	.	TRBV2	TRBJ2-2
CASSYTRGTNEKLFF	TGTGCCAGCAGTTACACACGCGGGACTAATGAAAAACTGTTTTTT	.	.	TRBV2	TRBJ1-4
CASHTPGGNEQFF	TGTGCCAGCCACACCCCGGGTGGCAATGAGCAGTTCTTC	.	.	TRBV3-1/TRBV3-2	TRBJ2-1
CASSSGTGNSNQPQHF	TGTGCCAGCAGTTCCGGGACAGGGAATAGCAATCAGCCCCAGCATTTT	TRBD1	.	TRBV6-5	TRBJ1-5
CASNAGDYYNEQFF	TGCGCCAGCAACGCAGGGGACTATTACAATGAGCAGTTCTTC	.	few	TRBV5-1	TRBJ2-1
CASSFPSGGDTGELFF	TGTGCCAGCAGCTTCCCCAGCGGGGGTGACACCGGGGAGCTGTTTTTT	TRBD2	.	TRBV7-9	TRBJ2-2
CASSGTGVNEKLFF	TGTGCCAGCAGCGGGACAGGGGTTAATGAAAAACTGTTTTTT	TRBD1	.	TRBV28	TRBJ1-4
CASRRTGGGYTF	TGTGCCAGCCGCCGGACAGGGGGAGGCTACACCTTC	TRBD1	few	TRBV6-5	TRBJ1-2
CASSDGRTGPTGELFF	TGTGCCAGCAGTGATGGGAGGACGGGTCCCACCGGGGAGCTGTTTTTT	.	.	TRBV6-1	TRBJ2-2
CASSVDPLAGGQYEQFF	TGTGCCAGCAGCGTAGACCCCCTAGCGGGAGGGCAGTATGAGCAGTTCTTC	TRBD2	.	TRBV9	TRBJ2-1
CASSEVAGSGNTIYF	TGTGCCAGCAGTGAAGTGGCAGGCTCTGGAAACACCATATATTTT	.	.	TRBV2	TRBJ1-3
CSVERRDRNTEAFF	TGCAGCGTTGAGCGCCGGGACAGGAACACTGAAGCTTTCTTT	TRBD1	.	TRBV29-1	TRBJ1-1
CASSGSGDGNSNTEAFF	TGCGCCAGCAGCGGATCGGGGGATGGGAACTCAAACACTGAAGCTTTCTTT	.	few	TRBV23-1	TRBJ1-1
CASSGRGSGNTIYF	TGTGCCAGTAGTGGCAGGGGGTCCGGAAACACCATATATTTT	TRBD1	once	TRBV19	TRBJ1-3
CASSLAEGAETGELFF	TGTGCCAGCAGCTTAGCCGAGGGAGCGGAAACCGGGGAGCTGTTTTTT	.	once	TRBV7-3	TRBJ2-2
CASRASGAGVYEQYF	TGTGCCAGTAGGGCCAGCGGCGCGGGAGTATACGAGCAGTACTTC	TRBD2	.	TRBV4-2	TRBJ2-7
CASSLVGGSTGELFF	TGTGCCAGCAGCTTAGTAGGGGGCTCAACCGGGGAGCTGTTTTTT	TRBD1	.	TRBV11-2	TRBJ2-2
CASSLTGWSGYTF	TGTGCCAGCAGCCTTACAGGGTGGAGTGGCTACACCTTC	.	.	TRBV5-6	TRBJ1-2
CASSLALGGVGETQYF	TGTGCCAGCAGCTTAGCTCTGGGCGGGGTTGGAGAGACCCAGTACTTC	.	.	TRBV11-2	TRBJ2-5